The clone carrying this T cell receptor (beta chain) was detected only once. As processed by the authors: Reference gene primer amplification gave nucleated cell count estimates. Profiling relied on immunoSEQ multiplex PCR, and the TCRdb table lists in-frame clones only, not all of them. The V and J calls and the clone size are those of that table, but D and trimming were determined from the DNA. The sample lists some 85,000 clones, 75% to 85% occurring once. The source of the sample is a study of blood T cell repertoires in COVID-19. Turning to the study itself: Whether acute or convalescent, the COVID-19 samples came from the United States, Italy and Spain. PBMCs, B-cell-depleted T cells, or T cells were the source of the cDNA or gDNA that made up the material.

V shed 6 bases, J shed 3 bases, and the junction held 4 bases outside the gene matches. The CDR3 extends over 15 amino acids. CDR1 is MNHEY and CDR2 is SMNVEV in the germline V gene (reference sequence). The chain links TRBV27 to TRBJ1-6; 8 bases agree with TRBD1. The TCR sequence derives from a woman of 80 years or more with acute or convalescent COVID-19. The sequencing input was peripheral blood. The chain's CDR3 is CASRYRGVYNSPLHF. CDR3 sequence (DNA): TGTGCCAGCAGGTACAGGGGGGTCTATAATTCACCCCTCCACTTT.